Listed below are T cell receptor beta chains from one sample, sequenced in a study of beta chain features in type 1 diabetes. Libraries were prepared by immunoSEQ multiplex PCR; TCRdb keeps only in-frame clonotypes and omits some of them. This table has fewer than 400,000 clones, 9.3% appearing once. The sample comprised central memory CD4+ T cells from blood. The source of these receptors is a man aged 25 to 45 with type 1 diabetes. CDR3s include the opening cysteine and the closing phenylalanine or tryptophan. D genes are given only for firm matches. Clone size is not always given. Where it is, it says once, few, many or a class for expanded clones.

v_call	d_call	clone_size	j_call	cdr3_nt	cdr3_aa
TRBV7-2	TRBD2	.	TRBJ2-7	TGTGCCAGCAGCGAAAGCGGGACGGGAAACTACGAGCAGTACTTC	CASSESGTGNYEQYF
TRBV5-5	TRBD2	few	TRBJ2-2	TGTGCCAGCAGCCCTCAGCCTAGCGGGGGTAACACCGGGGAGCTGTTTTTT	CASSPQPSGGNTGELFF
TRBV6-1	.	few	TRBJ1-1	TGTGCCAGCAGTGAGCCCAGGTTAGTAGCTGAAGCTTTCTTT	CASSEPRLVAEAFF
TRBV5-5	TRBD2	few	TRBJ2-5	TGTGCCAGCAGCGGAGGTACTAGCGGGGGCCAAGAGACCCAGTACTTC	CASSGGTSGGQETQYF
TRBV11-2	.	few	TRBJ2-3	TGTGCCAGCAGCCGAATAGCTCTCACAGATACGCAGTATTTT	CASSRIALTDTQYF
TRBV6-6	.	few	TRBJ2-7	TGTGCCAGCAGTTATGGAAACAGGGAACTGAACGAGCAGTACTTC	CASSYGNRELNEQYF
TRBV2	.	.	TRBJ1-2	TGTGCCAGCAGTGAAGGGACGACTAACTATGGCTACACCTTC	CASSEGTTNYGYTF
TRBV23-1	.	.	TRBJ2-5	TGCGCCAGCAACGGGTTACAAGAGACCCAGTACTTC	CASNGLQETQYF
TRBV9	.	few	TRBJ2-6	TGTGCCAGCAGCGTAGAAGGTTATGGGGCCAACGTCCTGACTTTC	CASSVEGYGANVLTF
TRBV11-2	TRBD2	once	TRBJ2-7	TGTGCCAGCAGCTTAGGGCAGCCGCTAGCGGGGGACTACGAGCAGTACTTC	CASSLGQPLAGDYEQYF
TRBV4-3	.	.	TRBJ1-2	TGCGCCAGCAGCCAAGGCAGGGGTGGCTACACCTTC	CASSQGRGGYTF
TRBV7-2	TRBD1	.	TRBJ2-7	TGTGCCAGCAGCTCCTCACAGGGGGACGAGCAGTACTTC	CASSSSQGDEQYF
TRBV29-1	.	.	TRBJ1-1	TGCAGCGCCCTACGCTGGGTGGAGAACACTGAAGCTTTCTTT	CSALRWVENTEAFF
TRBV14	.	few	TRBJ2-1	TGTGCCAGCAGCCAAGATGCCCCCAATGCAAGTGAGCAGTTCTTC	CASSQDAPNASEQFF
TRBV11-2	.	few	TRBJ2-1	TGTGCCAGCAGCTCGGGGGAGAGACAGGGCTCCTACAATGAGCAGTTCTTC	CASSSGERQGSYNEQFF
TRBV7-9	.	.	TRBJ1-5	TGTGCCAGCAGCTCCACGGGCAGCAATCAGCCCCAGCATTTT	CASSSTGSNQPQHF
TRBV6-5	TRBD2	.	TRBJ2-5	TGTGCCAGCAGCCCCACCGGGGGGGTAGAGACCCAGTACTTC	CASSPTGGVETQYF
TRBV6-5	.	many	TRBJ2-5	TGTGCCAGCAGCACCCTCGCGAAAGGGGCCCAGTACTTC	CASSTLAKGAQYF
TRBV5-1	.	few	TRBJ2-3	TGCGCCAGCAGCTGGACAGACAACACAGATACGCAGTATTTT	CASSWTDNTDTQYF
TRBV4-3	.	few	TRBJ2-4	TGCGCCAGCAGCCAAGATCGTGGACGTTTGTTCGGGACCGACGGAAAACACATTCAGTACTTC	CASSQDRGRLFGTDGKHIQYF
TRBV6-6	TRBD1	few	TRBJ2-5	TGTGCCAGCAGTTGGACAGGGCAGGAGACCCAGTACTTC	CASSWTGQETQYF
TRBV7-8	.	few	TRBJ2-7	TGTGCCAGCAGCTCGGACACAGGCTCCTACGAGCAGTACTTC	CASSSDTGSYEQYF
TRBV6-5	.	few	TRBJ1-2	TGTGCCAGCAGTCAAAGGACCAGGAACTATGGCTACACCTTC	CASSQRTRNYGYTF
TRBV2	.	.	TRBJ1-5	TGTGCCAGCAGTGAAGGGGGGGGTAATCAGCCCCAGCATTTT	CASSEGGGNQPQHF
TRBV7-2	.	many	TRBJ2-7	TGTGCCAGCAACCCGGGGTCCTCCTACGAGCAGTACTTC	CASNPGSSYEQYF
TRBV20-1	.	.	TRBJ2-7	TGCAGTGCTAGAGCTTCTCGGGCTTCGTACTTC	CSARASRASYF
TRBV30	TRBD1	few	TRBJ1-4	TGTGCCTGGGGGACAGGGGGCGGTGAAAAACTGTTTTTT	CAWGTGGGEKLFF
TRBV2	TRBD2	few	TRBJ2-5	TGTGCCAGCAGTGAAGCGAGGGGACTAGCGGGGGAAGAGACCCAGTACTTC	CASSEARGLAGEETQYF
TRBV4-1	.	.	TRBJ2-5	TGCGCCAGCAGCCAAGATTCCCTTATAGGGACCCAGTACTTC	CASSQDSLIGTQYF
TRBV29-1	.	few	TRBJ2-3	TGCAGCGTTTTGAGGGGAAGTACAGGGAATCGGGACACAGATACGCAGTATTTT	CSVLRGSTGNRDTDTQYF